The T cell receptor beta chain described here comes from a study of long-term antiretroviral therapy in people with HIV. Participants who had HIV were, without exception, treated in the United States. DNA was extracted from approximately 0.95-9.8 million thawed cryopreserved PBMC. An immunoSEQ assay, version v3.0, was performed at survey level. Assay used: immunoSEQ multiplex PCR; TCRdb lists only in-frame clones, some missing. This sample has 30,000 to 40,000 clones, with 80% to 90% found just once. The CDR3 is 12 amino acids. V was trimmed by 10 bases and J by 4 bases, leaving 13 bases between them. CDR1 and CDR2 from the germline V gene are ENHRY and SYGVKD.

The chain employs TRBV10-3 and TRBJ2-5; D unresolved. The origin of this receptor is a man aged 18 to 30 with HIV. The sequences come from unsorted PBMCs, collected 0.4 years before starting antiretroviral therapy. The CDR3, as DNA: TGTGCCACCAACAAGCCCCTAGAGACCCAGTACTTC. Its protein is CATNKPLETQYF.